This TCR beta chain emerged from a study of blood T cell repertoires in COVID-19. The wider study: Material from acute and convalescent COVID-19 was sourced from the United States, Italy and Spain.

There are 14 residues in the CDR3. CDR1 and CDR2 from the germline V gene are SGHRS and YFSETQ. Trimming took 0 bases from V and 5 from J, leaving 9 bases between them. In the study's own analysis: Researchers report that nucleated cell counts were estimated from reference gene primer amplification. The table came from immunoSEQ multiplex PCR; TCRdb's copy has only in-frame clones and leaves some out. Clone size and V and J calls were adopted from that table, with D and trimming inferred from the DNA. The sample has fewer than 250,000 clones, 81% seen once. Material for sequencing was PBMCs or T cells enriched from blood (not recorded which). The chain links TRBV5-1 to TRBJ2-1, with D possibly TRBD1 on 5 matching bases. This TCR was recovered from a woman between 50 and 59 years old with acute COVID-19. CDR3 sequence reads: CASSLADTHNEQFF. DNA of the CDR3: TGCGCCAGCAGCTTGGCGGACACTCACAATGAGCAGTTCTTC.